This TCR beta chain was recorded in a study of OX40 agonist ivuxolimab in advanced cancers. Context from the whole study: The costimulatory receptor OX40 (CD134) was targeted by ivuxolimab, a fully human IgG2 agonistic monoclonal antibody. Intravenous ivuxolimab was administered to patients every 2 weeks at six dose levels: 0.01, 0.1, 0.3, 1.5, 3 and 10 mg/kg. Prior anti-PD-1, anti-PD-L1 or anti-CTLA-4 therapy was permitted, and less than 45% of dose-escalation patients had received checkpoint inhibitors. Of the approximately 54 patients in dose escalation, 19 had hepatocellular carcinoma, around 15 had melanoma, 9 had renal cell carcinoma and 9 had head and neck cancer. In the dose-escalation cohort, 82.7% of patients were male, and the mean age was around 60 years, with a range of roughly 23 to 85. Partial responses were achieved by three dose-escalation patients, of whom one had hepatocellular carcinoma and two had cutaneous melanoma. The paper describes the monotherapy dose-escalation part (N = 52 patients) of the phase I trial of ivuxolimab. The point of sequencing TCRbeta in the periphery was to test whether ivuxolimab changed TCR sequence diversity and drove clonal T-cell expansion.

V ends up 4 bases short and J 9 bases short, with an unmatched junction base count of 2. The CDR3 has 11 amino acids, counting the end cysteine and phenylalanine. The retained sequence is limited to the CDR3, 33 bases, with the frame set at the first base. CDR1 and CDR2 are drawn from the germline V gene (reference sequence): SEHNR, FQNEAQ. Broader findings and caveats from the paper: In partial responders in the 0.1-3.0 mg/kg groups, normalized peripheral clonal expansion was found to be among the lowest, especially among CD8+ T cells. The antigen specificity of the peripheral T cells that underwent clonal expansion was not determined. Low levels of normalized T-cell clonal expansion were also seen in some patients who did not respond. Clonal expansion of both CD4+ and CD8+ blood T cells was observed from baseline to week 6 at doses 0.1 to 3.0 mg/kg. On average, CD8+ T cells showed more expanded clones than CD4+ T cells after ivuxolimab.

The trial excluded patients who had a history of autoimmune disease or were on systemic immunosuppression. Peripheral blood for TCR sequencing was collected from all dose cohorts at baseline, on cycle 4 day 1, and on cycle 7 day 1. The samples were drawn from a first-in-human, open-label, multicenter phase I dose-escalation trial of ivuxolimab. The trial enrolled adults with locally advanced or metastatic head and neck squamous cell, hepatocellular, melanoma or renal cell carcinoma. Before TCR sequencing, CD4+ T cells and CD8+ T cells were sorted from peripheral blood as separate populations. As concerns this clone: The antigen it binds to is not known. No base-level quality is on record; no much larger clone is a single base apart.

To sequence the TCRbeta CDR3 region, genomic DNA was isolated from the sorted cells. The immunoSEQ Assay was used to sequence the TCRbeta CDR3 regions. Sourced from immuneACCESS, this table was stored by TCRdb with only in-frame sequences that have V and J called. A share of the clones is absent; for the studies checked, an unresolved V gene accounts for under half, and the remainder has no known explanation. The sample includes more than 65,000 clones, with about 90% observed a single time. The ten largest clones capture less than 10% of the sample. In this chain, TRBV7-9 is recombined with TRBJ2-7, and TRBD2 matches 8 of the central bases. Sample: CD4+ or CD8+ T cells sorted from blood, taken in a trial of the OX40 agonist ivuxolimab. The receptor comes from an adult with an advanced solid tumor such as melanoma, head and neck, liver or kidney cancer. The CDR3 has the sequence CASSSAGGQYF. Read as DNA, the sequence is TGTGCCAGCAGCTCGGCGGGGGGGCAGTACTTC.